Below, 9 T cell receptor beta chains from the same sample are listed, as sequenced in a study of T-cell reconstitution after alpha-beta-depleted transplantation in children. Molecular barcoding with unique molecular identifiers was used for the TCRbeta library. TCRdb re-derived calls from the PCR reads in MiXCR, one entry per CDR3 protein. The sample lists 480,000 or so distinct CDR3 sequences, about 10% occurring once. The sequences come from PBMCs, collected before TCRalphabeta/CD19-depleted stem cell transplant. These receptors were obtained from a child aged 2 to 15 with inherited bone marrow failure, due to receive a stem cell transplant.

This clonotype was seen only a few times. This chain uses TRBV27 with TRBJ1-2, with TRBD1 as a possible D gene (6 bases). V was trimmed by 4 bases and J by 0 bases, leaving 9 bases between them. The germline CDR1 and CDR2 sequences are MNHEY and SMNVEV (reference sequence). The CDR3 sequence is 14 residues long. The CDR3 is CASSWDKTNYGYTF. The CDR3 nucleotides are TGTGCCAGCAGTTGGGACAAAACTAACTATGGCTACACCTTC.

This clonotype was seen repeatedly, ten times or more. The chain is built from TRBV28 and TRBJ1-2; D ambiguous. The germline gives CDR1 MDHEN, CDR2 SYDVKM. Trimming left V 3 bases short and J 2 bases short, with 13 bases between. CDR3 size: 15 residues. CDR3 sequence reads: CASSFPLDGNYGYTF. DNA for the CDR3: TGTGCCAGCAGTTTTCCCCTGGACGGAAACTATGGCTACACCTTC.

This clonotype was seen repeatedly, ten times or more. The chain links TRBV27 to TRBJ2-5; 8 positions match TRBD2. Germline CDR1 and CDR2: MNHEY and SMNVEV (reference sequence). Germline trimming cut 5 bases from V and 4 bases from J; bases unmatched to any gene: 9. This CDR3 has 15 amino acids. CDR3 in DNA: TGTGCCAGCAGTCCCGGGGTAGCGGGGATAGAGACCCAGTACTTC. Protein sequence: CASSPGVAGIETQYF.

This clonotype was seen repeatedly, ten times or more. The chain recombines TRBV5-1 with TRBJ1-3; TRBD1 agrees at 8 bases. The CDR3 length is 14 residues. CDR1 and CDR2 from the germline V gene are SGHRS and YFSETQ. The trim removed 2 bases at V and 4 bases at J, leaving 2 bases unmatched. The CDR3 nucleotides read TGCGCCAGCAGCTTCGGGACAGGAGGAAACACCATATATTTT. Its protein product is CASSFGTGGNTIYF.

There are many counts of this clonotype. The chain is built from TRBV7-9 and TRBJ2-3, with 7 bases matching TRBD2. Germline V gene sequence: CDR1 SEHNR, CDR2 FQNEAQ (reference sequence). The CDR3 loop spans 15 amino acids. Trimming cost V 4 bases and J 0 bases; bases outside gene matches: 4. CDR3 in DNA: TGTGCCAGCAGCTACCGACTAGCCAGCACAGATACGCAGTATTTT. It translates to CASSYRLASTDTQYF.

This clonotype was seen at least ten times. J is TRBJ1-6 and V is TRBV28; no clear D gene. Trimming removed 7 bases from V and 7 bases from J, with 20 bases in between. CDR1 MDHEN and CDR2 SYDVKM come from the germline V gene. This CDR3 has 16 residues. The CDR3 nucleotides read TGTGCCAGCAAACTCGGGTCTCCCTGGCGGAATTCACCCCTCCACTTT. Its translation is CASKLGSPWRNSPLHF. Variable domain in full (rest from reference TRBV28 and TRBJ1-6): DVKVTQSSRYLVKRTGEKVFLECVQDMDHENMFWYRQDPGLGLRLIYFSYDVKMKEKGDIPEGYSVSREKKERFSLILESASTNQTSMYLCASKLGSPWRNSPLHFGNGTRLTVT.

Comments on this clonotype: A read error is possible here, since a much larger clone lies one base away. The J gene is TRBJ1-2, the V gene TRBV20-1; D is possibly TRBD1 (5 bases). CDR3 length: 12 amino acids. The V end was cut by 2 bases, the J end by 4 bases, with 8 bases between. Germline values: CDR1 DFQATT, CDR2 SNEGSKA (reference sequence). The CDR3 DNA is TGCAGTGCTAGAACGACAGCCTATGGCTACACCTTC. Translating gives CSARTTAYGYTF.

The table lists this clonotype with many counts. The CDR3 DNA reads TGTGCCAGCAGCAGGGACCAGGGTAGCGAGAAACTGTTTTTT. As protein: CASSRDQGSEKLFF. The chain has TRBV28 and TRBJ1-4, with D possibly TRBD1 on 5 matching bases. This CDR3 has 14 amino acids. Trimming removed 6 bases at V and 11 bases at J, with 19 bases between. The germline CDR1 and CDR2 sequences are MDHEN and SYDVKM. The complete variable domain, with remaining parts taken from reference TRBV28 and TRBJ1-4, reads DVKVTQSSRYLVKRTGEKVFLECVQDMDHENMFWYRQDPGLGLRLIYFSYDVKMKEKGDIPEGYSVSREKKERFSLILESASTNQTSMYLCASSRDQGSEKLFFGSGTQLSVL.

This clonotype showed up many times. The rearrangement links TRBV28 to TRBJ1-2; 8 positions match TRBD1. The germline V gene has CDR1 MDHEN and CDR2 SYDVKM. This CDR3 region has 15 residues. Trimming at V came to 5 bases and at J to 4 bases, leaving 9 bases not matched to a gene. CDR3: CASSTRTGSTYGYTF. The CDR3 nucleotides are TGTGCCAGCAGTACCAGGACAGGGTCGACCTATGGCTACACCTTC.